The clone carrying this T cell receptor beta chain showed up many times. Its antigen is currently unknown. These data are taken from a study of T cell repertoires in cytomegalovirus infection. TCRdb recomputed calls from the reads with MiXCR, one row per CDR3 protein. The sample lists fewer than 1,000,000 distinct CDR3 sequences, roughly 31% seen once, with roughly 13% in the top ten. The CDR3 is made up of 14 amino acids. Germline V gene data show CDR1 as SEHNR and CDR2 as FQNEAQ (reference sequence). The ends lost 4 bases at V and 7 bases at J; junction bases unmatched: 6. The study, taken as a whole, reports: HLA-C-restricted CMV-specific TCR beta clonotypes were dominant in the ex vivo response.

Sequenced material: cultured CD8+ T cells from PBMCs, taken from culture after CMV antigen stimulation. The gene calls are TRBV7-9 and TRBJ1-5; the match to TRBD1 covers 8 bases. The sequence came from a human donor in good health (CMV status not recorded). Some clones in this sample may be carry-over from other donors' samples. The CDR3 nucleotides read TGTGCCAGCAGCTCTGGACAGGGACGCCAGCCCCAGCATTTT. It codes for CASSSGQGRQPQHF.